The entry that follows covers one T cell receptor beta chain sequence. Antigen unknown. This entry is derived from a study of cytomegalovirus exposure and HLA in healthy donors. Whole-study context: In terms of ancestry, the Caucasian-associated cluster contained 81% of the 398 genotyped donors. General study results and limits: Among TCR sequences, most were rare, though some public TCRs appeared in many donors. Later analysis demonstrated an association between a missense DCLRE1C variant and TCR beta V- and J-gene trimming. What was likely a sequencing artifact was a cluster of highly shared sequence variants.

The CDR3 covers 15 residues. In germline, CDR1 is GTSNPN, CDR2 SVGIG (reference sequence). V trimming: 2 bases; J trimming: 0 bases; junction bases outside the gene matches: 7. 13 Jbeta primers and 60 Vbeta primers were used for the PCR. Measured with immunoSEQ multiplex PCR; TCRdb has only the in-frame clones, and not every one. The table lists 150,000 to 200,000 clones, more than 70% of them singletons. The sequence derives from a boy younger than 18 in good health and CMV-seronegative. The rearrangement uses TRBV30 and TRBJ2-7; 7 bases are a match to TRBD1. The specimen was PBMCs. CDR3 DNA: TGTGCCTGGAGTTCGGGACAGCCTAACTCCTACGAGCAGTACTTC. Its translation is CAWSSGQPNSYEQYF.